The source of this T cell receptor (beta chain) is a study of blood T cell repertoires in COVID-19 (TCRdb year 2020). Describing the broader study: Samples from collaborators originated in the United States, Italy and Spain and spanned both the acute and convalescent phases of COVID-19. The material from the prospective study consisted of cDNA or gDNA derived from T cells, B-cell-depleted T cells, or PBMCs. Deeply sampled blood TCRbeta repertoires from subjects exposed to, actively infected with, or recovered from COVID-19 were included in the dataset. A freely available public database, intended as a resource for researchers studying the immune response to SARS-CoV-2, is where the repertoires were released. Samples came from the ongoing ImmuneRACE study (first 160 participants) plus 1,254 subjects from 6 global collaborators. Sample metadata almost always included a de-identified subject ID, COVID-19 status, age in years and sex. Where HLA class I and class II types were available, the types were taken from metadata supplied by the sample provider, not from assay-based typing.

Summary of the overall study and its limitations: The quantity of clinical and demographic metadata differed by source and by participant and was supplied without curation.

The germline V gene sets CDR1 to SGDLS and CDR2 to YYNGEE. From its cysteine to its phenylalanine, the CDR3 spans 16 amino acids. Only the CDR3 DNA is retained, 48 bases long and in frame from the first base. Compared with germline, V lacks 2 bases and J lacks 4 bases; bases without a gene match: 7. Enrolling through a virtual design, the prospective study's participants ranged in age from about 18 to 89 years and lived across 24 United States geographic areas. In the prospective study, participants were assigned to cohorts based on the clinical history participants reported in a screening survey and a study questionnaire. In the prospective study, whole blood, serum and a nasopharyngeal or oropharyngeal swab were collected from each participant by mobile phlebotomists. Additional blood draws and questionnaires over an approximately two-month period could optionally be provided by prospective study participants. Before DNA extraction, prospective study blood samples were shipped either frozen or at room temperature.

The immunoSEQ Assay, a bias-controlled multiplex PCR, was used to amplify TCRbeta CDR3 regions from genomic DNA. On the study's bioinformatics: The number of nucleated cells in each sample was estimated from the amplification of reference gene primers within the assay. To quantify the absolute abundance of each unique TCRbeta CDR3 rearrangement, sequence reads were collapsed and filtered. For each sample, productive Simpson clonality was calculated by taking the square root of Simpson's diversity index across productive rearrangements. Imported from immuneACCESS, the table was reduced by TCRdb to in-frame sequences with V and J called. These copies leave out some clones; in studies compared against another copy, an unresolved V gene accounts for under half, and the cause of the remainder is not known. V, J and clone size reflect that table, while D and trimming were determined from the DNA. Counted in this sample were a few hundred thousand clones; about 87% of them appeared once. The top ten clonotypes cover roughly 1.2% of the sample.

In regard to this clone: The specificity of this receptor is unknown. Base qualities are not recorded, but no much larger clone differs from it by a single base.

The sample taken for sequencing was PBMCs or T cells enriched from blood (not recorded which). This clonotype originated in a woman aged 35 to 49 with acute COVID-19. In this chain, TRBV9 is recombined with TRBJ2-3; TRBD1 fits 10 bases in the junction. The DNA sequence is TGTGCCAGCAGCGTCTCCGGGACAGGGGCATCAGATACGCAGTATTTT. It translates to CASSVSGTGASDTQYF.